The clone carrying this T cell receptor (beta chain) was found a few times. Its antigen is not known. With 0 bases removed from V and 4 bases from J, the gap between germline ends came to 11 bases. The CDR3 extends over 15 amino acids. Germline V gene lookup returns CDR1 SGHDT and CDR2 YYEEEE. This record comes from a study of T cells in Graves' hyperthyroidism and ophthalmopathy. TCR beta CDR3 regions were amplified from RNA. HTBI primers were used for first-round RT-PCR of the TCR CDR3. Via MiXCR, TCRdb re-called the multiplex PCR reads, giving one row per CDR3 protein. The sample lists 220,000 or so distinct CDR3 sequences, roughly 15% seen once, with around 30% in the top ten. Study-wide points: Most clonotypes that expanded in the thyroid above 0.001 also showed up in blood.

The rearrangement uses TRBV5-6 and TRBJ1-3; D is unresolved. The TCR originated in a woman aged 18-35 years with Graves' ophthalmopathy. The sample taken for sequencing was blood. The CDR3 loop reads CASSLDPSAGNTIYF. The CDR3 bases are TGTGCCAGCAGCTTGGACCCCAGCGCCGGAAACACCATATATTTT.